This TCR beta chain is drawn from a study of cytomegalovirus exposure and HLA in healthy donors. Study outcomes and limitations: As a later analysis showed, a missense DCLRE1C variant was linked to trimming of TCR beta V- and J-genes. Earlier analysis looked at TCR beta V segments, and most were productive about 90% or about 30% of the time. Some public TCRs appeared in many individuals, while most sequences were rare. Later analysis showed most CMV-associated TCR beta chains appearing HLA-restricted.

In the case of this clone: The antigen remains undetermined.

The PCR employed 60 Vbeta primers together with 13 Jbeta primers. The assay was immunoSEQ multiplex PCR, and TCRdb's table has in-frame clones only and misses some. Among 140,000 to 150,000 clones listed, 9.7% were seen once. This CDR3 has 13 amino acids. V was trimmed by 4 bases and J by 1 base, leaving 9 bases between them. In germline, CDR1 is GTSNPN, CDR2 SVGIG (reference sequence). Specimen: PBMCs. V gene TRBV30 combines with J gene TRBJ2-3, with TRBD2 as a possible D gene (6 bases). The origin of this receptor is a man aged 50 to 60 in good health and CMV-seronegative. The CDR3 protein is CAWTLARTDTQYF. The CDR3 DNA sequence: TGTGCCTGGACACTAGCCCGCACAGATACGCAGTATTTT.